This T cell receptor beta chain was obtained from a study of cytomegalovirus exposure and HLA in healthy donors. Study-level background: About 80 million unique TCRs from HLA-typed donors were held in an early data release.

V shed 4 bases, J shed 7 bases, and the junction held 6 bases outside the gene matches. Germline V gives CDR1 SGHRS, CDR2 YFSETQ. The length of the CDR3 is 15 residues. Findings of the study overall: According to the study, around 150 TCR beta chains were cytomegalovirus-associated.

On this clone itself: Its antigen is unknown.

The PCR used 60 Vbeta and 13 Jbeta primers. Assay: immunoSEQ multiplex PCR; the TCRdb copy retains only in-frame clones and omits some. The sample lists some 200,000 clones, 83% seen once, with approximately 1.4% in the top ten. This chain joins TRBV5-1 and TRBJ2-1; 12 nucleotides agree with TRBD2. The receptor was derived from a girl aged 10-17 years in good health and CMV-seronegative. The sample was PBMCs. CDR3 region: CASSRLAGVENEQFF. The DNA for the CDR3 is TGCGCCAGCAGCCGACTAGCGGGAGTGGAGAATGAGCAGTTCTTC.